The 30 T cell receptor beta chains presented below share a single source sample, sequenced in a study of T cells in Graves' hyperthyroidism and ophthalmopathy. The investigators amplified TCR beta CDR3 regions from RNA transcripts. First-round RT-PCR of the TCR CDR3 relied on the HTBI primer set. TCRdb called the multiplex PCR reads again in MiXCR, with one record for every CDR3 protein. The sample lists about 700,000 distinct CDR3 sequences, 40% to 55% occurring once. The sample was peripheral blood or thyroid tissue (not recorded which). The receptors originated from an adult man with Graves' disease, either hyperthyroidism or ophthalmopathy (not recorded which).

Turning to this clonotype: A read error may be the cause here, since a much bigger clone is one base away. The V and J genes are TRBV19 and TRBJ1-5; D not resolved. Trimming stripped 7 bases from V and 2 bases from J, with 6 bases between. CDR3 length: 12 residues. Germline lookup yields CDR1 LNHDA and CDR2 SQIVND (reference sequence). The CDR3 sequence: CASTIGNQPQHF. The CDR3 nucleotides are TGTGCCAGTACCATAGGCAATCAGCCCCAGCATTTT.

The V gene is TRBV7-2, the J gene TRBJ1-5, with 8 bases lining up with TRBD1. The CDR3 is 17 amino acids. Trimming cost V 2 bases and J 1 base; bases outside gene matches: 7. The germline CDR1 and CDR2 sequences are SGHTA and FQGNSA. The CDR3 sequence is CASSLTGDRTSNQPQHF. CDR3 DNA sequence: TGTGCCAGCAGCTTAACCGGGGACAGGACCAGCAATCAGCCCCAGCATTTT.

V and J are TRBV5-6 and TRBJ1-5, with D hard to call. This CDR3 contains 12 residues. Trimming pared 2 bases from V and 8 bases from J, leaving 8 bases between. Germline V gene sequence: CDR1 SGHDT, CDR2 YYEEEE. The CDR3: CASSFFSEPQHF. CDR3 bases: TGTGCCAGCAGCTTTTTCTCGGAGCCCCAGCATTTT.

The CDR3 coding sequence is TGTGCCAGCAGTTACCCCAGGGGGAGGGACACTGAAGCTTTCTTT. Protein: CASSYPRGRDTEAFF. The V gene is TRBV2, the J gene TRBJ1-1, with TRBD1 matching 7 bases. V lost 5 bases to trimming and J lost 3 bases; unmatched junction nucleotides: 9. Looked up from germline, CDR1 is SNHLY and CDR2 is FYNNEI. The CDR3 has 15 amino acids.

The sample holds a few counts of this clonotype. This chain links TRBV10-3 with TRBJ1-1; tentative D call: TRBD1 (6 bases). CDR1 is ENHRY, CDR2 SYGVKD, per germline. The CDR3 totals 13 residues. The V end lost 10 bases, the J end lost 1 base, and 13 bases lay between the germline ends. CDR3 bases: TGTGCCAGCCGTGACAGGCCGAACACTGAAGCTTTCTTT. Protein sequence: CASRDRPNTEAFF.

In this sample, this clonotype turned up many times. The rearrangement joins TRBV7-8 to TRBJ2-5; D is possibly TRBD2 (5 bases). V gave up 2 bases and J gave up 4 bases, with 8 bases separating them. Germline loops: CDR1 SGHVS, CDR2 FQNEAQ. The CDR3 is made up of 13 amino acids. The CDR3 sequence is CASSLMAGETQYF. The DNA for the CDR3 is TGTGCCAGCAGCTTAATGGCGGGAGAGACCCAGTACTTC.

The V call is TRBV5-1, the J call TRBJ1-1; TRBD1 matches at 10 bases. CDR3 size: 14 residues. Germline V gene sequence: CDR1 SGHRS, CDR2 YFSETQ. The V and J ends lost 3 bases and 7 bases, in that order; junction bases with no gene match: 6. CDR3 protein: CASSSRQGAGEAFF. In DNA form, the CDR3 reads TGCGCCAGCAGCTCACGACAGGGGGCTGGTGAAGCTTTCTTT.

The chain combines TRBV6-1 with TRBJ1-5; TRBD1 aligns across 7 bases. J lost 4 bases, V lost 9 bases, and 9 bases had no gene match. Germline loops: CDR1 MNHNS, CDR2 SASEGT. This CDR3 has 14 amino acids. The CDR3 DNA reads as TGTGCCAGTCGCGGGGACAGTCAGAATCAGCCCCAGCATTTT. It yields the protein CASRGDSQNQPQHF.

This clonotype showed up just once. This sequence may be a read error, since a much larger clone differs from it by one base. This chain uses TRBV29-1 with TRBJ2-7; unclear D gene. Germline values: CDR1 SQVTM, CDR2 ANQGSEA. This CDR3 spans 13 amino acids. V was cut by 4 bases and J by 2 bases, with 12 bases left in between. The CDR3, as DNA: TGCAGCGTTGGAGAAGGCTTCACCTACGAGCAGTACTTC. This sequence encodes CSVGEGFTYEQYF.

The chain uses TRBV20-1 and TRBJ1-6; a weak D match, TRBD1 (5 bases). V was trimmed by 0 bases and J by 10 bases, leaving 13 bases between them. The CDR3 consists of 14 residues. Germline V lookup: CDR1 DFQATT, CDR2 SNEGSKA (reference sequence). DNA for the CDR3: TGCAGTGCTAGAGAGGGGGGGGATGGGTCACCCCTCCACTTT. This translates into CSAREGGDGSPLHF.

The chain has TRBV2 and TRBJ2-2, with TRBD1 identical over 7 bases. The trim removed 6 bases at V and 8 bases at J, leaving 3 bases unmatched. From germline, CDR1 is SNHLY and CDR2 FYNNEI. This CDR3 spans 12 amino acids. The DNA for the CDR3 is TGTGCCAGCAGAGACAGGGCTGGGGAGCTGTTTTTT. It yields the protein CASRDRAGELFF.

Remarks on this clonotype: The junction departs from the called germline gene at one end, perhaps through a read error. J is TRBJ1-5 and V is TRBV10-3; unclear D gene. CDR3 length: 18 amino acids. Germline lookup yields CDR1 ENHRY and CDR2 SYGVKD. The CDR3, as DNA: TGTGCCAGCAGTTACTCGTTGCGGGAAAGTTTTCGCAATCAGCCCCAGCATTTT. Residues: CASSYSLRESFRNQPQHF.

This clonotype has at least ten counts. The chain combines TRBV7-2 with TRBJ1-1; 8 nucleotides match TRBD1. CDR1 is SGHTA, CDR2 FQGNSA, per germline. V shed 6 bases and J 5 bases; nucleotides not matched to a gene: 5. There are 13 residues in the CDR3. The chain's CDR3 is CASSRTGRTEAFF. For the CDR3, the DNA is TGTGCCAGCAGTCGGACAGGGCGGACTGAAGCTTTCTTT.

The chain has TRBV5-1 and TRBJ1-2, with D hard to call. The CDR3 has 12 amino acids. V lost 4 bases and J 6 bases, leaving 10 bases between the germline ends. Germline-derived CDR1 and CDR2 are SGHRS and YFSETQ. Here the CDR3 reads CASSSEFDGYTF. CDR3 bases: TGCGCCAGCAGCAGTGAATTCGATGGCTACACCTTC.

The chain carries TRBV19 and TRBJ1-5, with D tentatively TRBD1 (5 bases). Trimming left V 0 bases short and J 5 bases short, with 11 bases between. The CDR3 has 15 residues. Germline V gene lookup returns CDR1 LNHDA and CDR2 SQIVND (reference sequence). The DNA for the CDR3 is TGTGCCAGTAGTATAGATATTTGGGGACATCAGCCCCAGCATTTT. As protein: CASSIDIWGHQPQHF.

In regard to this clonotype: Given a much more abundant clone one base away, this may be a read error. The rearrangement links TRBV7-9 to TRBJ2-5; D is perhaps TRBD1 (6 bases). This CDR3 comprises 13 residues. The germline CDR1 and CDR2 sequences are SEHNR and FQNEAQ (reference sequence). V was cut by 6 bases and J by 9 bases, with 17 bases left in between. The CDR3 DNA reads as TGTGCCAGCAGGGAACCAACAGGGATGGCCCAGTACTTC. Protein product: CASREPTGMAQYF.

This clonotype was seen just once. The chain couples TRBV29-1 to TRBJ2-5; 11 bases line up with TRBD1. The germline V gene has CDR1 SQVTM and CDR2 ANQGSEA. There are 15 residues in the CDR3. Trimming cost V 6 bases and J 4 bases; bases outside gene matches: 10. CDR3 region: CSVPPPGTGGETQYF. The CDR3 nucleotides read TGCAGCGTGCCCCCGCCCGGGACAGGGGGAGAGACCCAGTACTTC.

The sample holds a few counts of this clonotype. The rearrangement links TRBV29-1 to TRBJ2-2; D uncertain. V was pared by 8 bases and J by 0 bases, with 10 bases between. This CDR3 spans 13 amino acids. Germline values: CDR1 SQVTM, CDR2 ANQGSEA. CDR3 bases: TGCAGCATCCGACCCGCGAACACCGGGGAGCTGTTTTTT. Protein: CSIRPANTGELFF.

J is TRBJ1-2 and V is TRBV24-1; 8 bases are shared with TRBD1. Losses at the gene ends were 2 bases for V and 7 bases for J; bases not matched to a gene: 5. Per the germline V gene, CDR1 is KGHDR and CDR2 is SFDVKD. This CDR3 has 14 amino acids. CDR3 nucleotide sequence: TGTGCCACCAGTGATTCGGCAGGGGGCCGTGGCTACACCTTC. As protein: CATSDSAGGRGYTF.

This clonotype was seen at least ten times. The chain is built from TRBV24-1 and TRBJ1-2, with D unresolved. From germline, CDR1 is KGHDR and CDR2 SFDVKD. This CDR3 has 12 residues. V was cut by 6 bases and J by 3 bases, with 7 bases left in between. The CDR3 region is CATSPGDYGYTF. The DNA for the CDR3 is TGTGCCACCAGTCCAGGAGACTATGGCTACACCTTC.

A remark on this clonotype: A read error may be the cause here, since a much bigger clone is one base away. The chain couples TRBV7-2 to TRBJ1-1, with D unresolved. The V end was cut by 1 base, the J end by 3 bases, with 6 bases between. Germline values: CDR1 SGHTA, CDR2 FQGNSA. The CDR3 length is 13 residues. DNA of the CDR3: TGTGCCAGCAGCTTAGACATATACACTGAAGCTTTCTTT. The encoded protein is CASSLDIYTEAFF.

This rearrangement joins TRBV20-1 to TRBJ1-1; the D gene is possibly TRBD1 (5 bases). This CDR3 region has 15 residues. The germline V and J ends were trimmed by 6 bases and 7 bases, with 24 bases remaining between them. Germline V CDR1 and CDR2: DFQATT, SNEGSKA (reference sequence). The CDR3 sequence is CSAQEDGGLVDEAFF. The CDR3 DNA reads TGCAGTGCCCAAGAGGACGGGGGTTTAGTCGATGAAGCTTTCTTT.

This clonotype occurred a few times. This sequence joins TRBV10-3 and TRBJ1-5; 7 bases map to TRBD1. Germline CDR1 and CDR2: ENHRY and SYGVKD. CDR3 size: 16 residues. Germline trimming cut 10 bases from V and 1 base from J; bases unmatched to any gene: 13. CDR3 coding DNA: TGTGCCAGCAGGGACCGACAGGGCGACAGCAATCAGCCCCAGCATTTT. Protein product: CASRDRQGDSNQPQHF.

This chain connects TRBV25-1 to TRBJ1-1; D gene ambiguous. V lost 11 bases, J lost 4 bases, and 11 bases lay in between. Germline V gives CDR1 MGHDK, CDR2 SYGVNS. CDR3 length: 11 amino acids. The DNA of the CDR3 is TGTGCCGGGAGAGGTGGCACTGAAGCTTTCTTT. Residues: CAGRGGTEAFF.

The rearrangement uses TRBV2 and TRBJ2-6; possibly TRBD1 for D (6 bases). V shed 4 bases and J shed 0 bases, with 10 bases lying between them. CDR3 length: 16 residues. Germline CDR1 reads SNHLY; CDR2 reads FYNNEI. CDR3 protein: CASSGDTISGANVLTF. CDR3 sequence (DNA): TGTGCCAGCAGTGGGGACACTATCTCTGGGGCCAACGTCCTGACTTTC.

The genes are TRBV9 and TRBJ1-2; a weak D match, TRBD1 (6 bases). Germline V gene data show CDR1 as SGDLS and CDR2 as YYNGEE. Trimming left V 7 bases short and J 8 bases short, with 15 bases between. There are 12 residues in the CDR3. The CDR3 here is CASRGQTEGYTF. The CDR3 DNA is TGTGCCAGCCGGGGGCAAACAGAAGGCTACACCTTC.

This clonotype was recorded many times. This chain joins TRBV12-3 or TRBV12-4 and TRBJ1-5, with no clear D. There are 14 residues in the CDR3. Trimming took off 1 base at V and 2 bases at J, with 6 bases between the two ends. The CDR3 nucleotides are TGTGCCAGCAGTTTAGGTGATGGCAATCAGCCCCAGCATTTT. Residues: CASSLGDGNQPQHF.

The rearrangement uses TRBV29-1 and TRBJ1-4, with D unresolved. Trimming took 4 bases from V and 6 from J, leaving 9 bases between them. Germline lookup yields CDR1 SQVTM and CDR2 ANQGSEA. This CDR3 is 12 amino acids long. DNA of the CDR3: TGCAGCGTTGGGCAAGAGGATGAAAAACTGTTTTTT. This sequence encodes CSVGQEDEKLFF. The full variable domain, completed using reference TRBV29-1 and TRBJ1-4, is SAVISQKPSRDICQRGTSLTIQCQVDSQVTMMFWYRQQPGQSLTLIATANQGSEATYESGFVIDKFPISRPNLTFSTLTVSNMSPEDSSIYLCSVGQEDEKLFFGSGTQLSVL.

This clonotype has more than one count but fewer than ten. The chain uses TRBV6-5 and TRBJ1-6; no clear D. This CDR3 is 13 amino acids long. In germline, CDR1 is MNHEY, CDR2 SVGAGI. V shed 8 bases and J shed 4 bases, with 9 bases lying between them. The chain's CDR3 is CASRTSYNSPLHF. The DNA for the CDR3 is TGTGCCAGCCGGACTTCGTATAATTCACCCCTCCACTTT.

The genes are TRBV19 and TRBJ2-2; tentative D call: TRBD1 (5 bases). This CDR3 is 14 amino acids long. Between the trimmed V and J ends, which lost 7 bases and 7 bases, there was a span of 16 bases. From germline, CDR1 is LNHDA and CDR2 SQIVND (reference sequence). The DNA for the CDR3 is TGTGCCAGTAATTCCGGCAGGGCCGGCGGGGAGCTGTTTTTT. It codes for CASNSGRAGGELFF.